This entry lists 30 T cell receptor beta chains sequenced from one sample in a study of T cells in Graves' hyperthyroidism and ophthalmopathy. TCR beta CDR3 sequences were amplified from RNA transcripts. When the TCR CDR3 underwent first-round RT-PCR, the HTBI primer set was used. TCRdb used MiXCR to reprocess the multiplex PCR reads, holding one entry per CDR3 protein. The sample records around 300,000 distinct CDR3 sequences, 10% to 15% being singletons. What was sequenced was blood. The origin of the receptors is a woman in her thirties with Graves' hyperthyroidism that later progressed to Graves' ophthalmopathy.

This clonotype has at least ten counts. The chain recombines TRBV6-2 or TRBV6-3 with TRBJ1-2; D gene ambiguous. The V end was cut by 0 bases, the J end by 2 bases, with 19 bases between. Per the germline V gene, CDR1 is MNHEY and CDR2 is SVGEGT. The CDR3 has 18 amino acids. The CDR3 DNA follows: TGTGCCAGCAGTTACTCGAGTGAAGTTCCAGAACTGAACTATGGCTACACCTTC. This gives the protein CASSYSSEVPELNYGYTF.

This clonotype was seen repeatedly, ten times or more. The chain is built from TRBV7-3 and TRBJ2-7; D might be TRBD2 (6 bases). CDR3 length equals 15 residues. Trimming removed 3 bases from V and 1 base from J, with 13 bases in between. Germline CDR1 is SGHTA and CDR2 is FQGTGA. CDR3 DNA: TGTGCCAGCAGCTTGGTCCAGGCGGGGTCCTACGAGCAGTACTTC. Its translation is CASSLVQAGSYEQYF.

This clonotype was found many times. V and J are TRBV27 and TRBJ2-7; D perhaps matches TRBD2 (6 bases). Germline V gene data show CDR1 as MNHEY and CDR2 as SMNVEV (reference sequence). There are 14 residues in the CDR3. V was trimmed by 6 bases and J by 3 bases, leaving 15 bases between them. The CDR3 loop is CASSSLGGSYEQYF. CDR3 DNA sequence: TGTGCCAGCAGCTCGCTGGGGGGAAGCTACGAGCAGTACTTC.

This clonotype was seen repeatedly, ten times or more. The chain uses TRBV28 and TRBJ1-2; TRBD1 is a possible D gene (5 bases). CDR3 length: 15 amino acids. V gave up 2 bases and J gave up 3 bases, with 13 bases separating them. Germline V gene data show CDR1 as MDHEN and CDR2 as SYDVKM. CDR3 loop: CASSLIQGEDYGYTF. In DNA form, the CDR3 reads TGTGCCAGCAGTTTAATTCAAGGGGAGGACTATGGCTACACCTTC.

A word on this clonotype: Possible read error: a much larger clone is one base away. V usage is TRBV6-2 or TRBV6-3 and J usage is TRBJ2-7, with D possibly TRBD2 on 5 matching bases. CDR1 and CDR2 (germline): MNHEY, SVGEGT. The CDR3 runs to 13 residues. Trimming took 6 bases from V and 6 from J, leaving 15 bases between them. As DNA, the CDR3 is TGTGCCAGCAGGGGAGACCCATATGGCGAGCAGTACTTC. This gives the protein CASRGDPYGEQYF.

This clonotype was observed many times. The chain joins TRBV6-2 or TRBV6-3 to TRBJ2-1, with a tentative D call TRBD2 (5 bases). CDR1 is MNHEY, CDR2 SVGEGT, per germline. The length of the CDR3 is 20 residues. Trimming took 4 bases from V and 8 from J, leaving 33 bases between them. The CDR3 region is CASSSISAPRRTRFVDEQFF. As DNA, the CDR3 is TGTGCCAGCAGTTCAATTAGCGCGCCCCGGCGGACCAGATTCGTCGATGAGCAGTTCTTC.

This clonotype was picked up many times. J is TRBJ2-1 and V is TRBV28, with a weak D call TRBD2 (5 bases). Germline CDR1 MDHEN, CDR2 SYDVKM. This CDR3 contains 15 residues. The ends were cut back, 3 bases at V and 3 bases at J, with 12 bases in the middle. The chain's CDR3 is CASSFVAGYYNEQFF. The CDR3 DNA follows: TGTGCCAGCAGTTTTGTGGCGGGCTACTACAATGAGCAGTTCTTC.

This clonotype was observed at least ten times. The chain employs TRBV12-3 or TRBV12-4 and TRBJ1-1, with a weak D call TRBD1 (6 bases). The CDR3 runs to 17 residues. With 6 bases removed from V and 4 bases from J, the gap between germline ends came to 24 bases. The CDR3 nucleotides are TGTGCCAGCAGGCGGGATACAGGGTACGTGTTTTTCACTGAAGCTTTCTTT. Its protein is CASRRDTGYVFFTEAFF.

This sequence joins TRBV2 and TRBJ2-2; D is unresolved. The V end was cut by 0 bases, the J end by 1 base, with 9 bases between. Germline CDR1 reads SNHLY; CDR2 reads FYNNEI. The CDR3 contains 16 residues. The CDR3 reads CASSEAGRKNTGELFF. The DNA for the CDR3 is TGTGCCAGCAGTGAAGCAGGCAGGAAGAACACCGGGGAGCTGTTTTTT.

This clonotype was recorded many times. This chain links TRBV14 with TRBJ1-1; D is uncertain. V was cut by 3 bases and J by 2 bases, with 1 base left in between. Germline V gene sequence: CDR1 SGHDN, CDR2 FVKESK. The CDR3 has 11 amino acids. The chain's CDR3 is CASSHNTEAFF. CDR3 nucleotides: TGTGCCAGCAGCCATAACACTGAAGCTTTCTTT. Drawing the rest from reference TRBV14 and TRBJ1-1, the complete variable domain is EAGVTQFPSHSVIEKGQTVTLRCDPISGHDNLYWYRRVMGKEIKFLLHFVKESKQDESGMPNNRFLAERTGGTYSTLKVQPAELEDSGVYFCASSHNTEAFFGQGTRLTVV.

DNA for the CDR3: TGTGCCTGCGCAACAGGGGATTCTGAAGCTTTCTTT. Protein product: CACATGDSEAFF. The chain is built from TRBV7-9 and TRBJ1-1, with 7 bases matching TRBD1. The germline V gene encodes CDR1 SEHNR and CDR2 FQNEAQ (reference sequence). The CDR3 sequence is 12 residues long. The junction had 9 bases not matched to a gene; V was cut back by 11 bases and J by 6 bases.

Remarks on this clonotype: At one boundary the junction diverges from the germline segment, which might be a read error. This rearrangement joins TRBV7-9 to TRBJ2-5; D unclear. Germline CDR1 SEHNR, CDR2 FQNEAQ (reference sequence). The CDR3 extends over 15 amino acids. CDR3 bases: TGTGCCAGCAGCTTAACGAGGATGAACCAAGAGGCCCAGTACTTC. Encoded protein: CASSLTRMNQEAQYF.

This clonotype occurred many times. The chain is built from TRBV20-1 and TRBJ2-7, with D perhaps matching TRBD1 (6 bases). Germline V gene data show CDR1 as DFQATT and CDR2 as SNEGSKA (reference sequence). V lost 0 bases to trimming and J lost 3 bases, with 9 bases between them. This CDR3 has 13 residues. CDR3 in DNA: TGCAGTGCTAGAGATGGCAGGGGCTACGAGCAGTACTTC. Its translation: CSARDGRGYEQYF.

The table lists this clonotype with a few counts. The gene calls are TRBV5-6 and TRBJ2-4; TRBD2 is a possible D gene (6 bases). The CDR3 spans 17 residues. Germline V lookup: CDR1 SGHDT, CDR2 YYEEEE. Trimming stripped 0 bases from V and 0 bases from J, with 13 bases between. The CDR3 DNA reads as TGTGCCAGCAGCTTGGGTGGGGCGGGACTAGCCAAAAACATTCAGTACTTC. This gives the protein CASSLGGAGLAKNIQYF.

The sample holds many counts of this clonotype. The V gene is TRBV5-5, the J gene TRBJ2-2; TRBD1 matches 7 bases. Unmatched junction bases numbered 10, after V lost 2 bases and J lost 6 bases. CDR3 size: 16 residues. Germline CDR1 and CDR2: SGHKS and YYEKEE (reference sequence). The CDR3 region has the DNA TGTGCCAGCAGCTTAGAGACAGGGATGACTTCCGGGGAGCTGTTTTTT. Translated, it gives CASSLETGMTSGELFF.

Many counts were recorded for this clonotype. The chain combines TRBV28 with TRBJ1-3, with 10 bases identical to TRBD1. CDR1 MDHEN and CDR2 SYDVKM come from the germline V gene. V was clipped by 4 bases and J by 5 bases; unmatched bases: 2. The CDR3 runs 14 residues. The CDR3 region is CASSSGQGRNTIYF. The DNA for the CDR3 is TGTGCCAGCAGTTCGGGACAGGGGAGAAACACCATATATTTT.

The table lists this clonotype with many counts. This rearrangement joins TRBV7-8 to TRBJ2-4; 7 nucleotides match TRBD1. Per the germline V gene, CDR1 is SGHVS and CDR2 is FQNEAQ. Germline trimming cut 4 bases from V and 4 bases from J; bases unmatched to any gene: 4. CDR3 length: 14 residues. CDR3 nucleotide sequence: TGTGCCAGCAGCTCAGGGACAGAAAAAAACATTCAGTACTTC. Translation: CASSSGTEKNIQYF.

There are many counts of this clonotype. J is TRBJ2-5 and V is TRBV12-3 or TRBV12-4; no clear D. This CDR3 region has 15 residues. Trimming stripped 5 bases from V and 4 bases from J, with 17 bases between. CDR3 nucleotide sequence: TGTGCCAGCAGTAGTCCATGGGATTGGGGAGAGACCCAGTACTTC. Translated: CASSSPWDWGETQYF.

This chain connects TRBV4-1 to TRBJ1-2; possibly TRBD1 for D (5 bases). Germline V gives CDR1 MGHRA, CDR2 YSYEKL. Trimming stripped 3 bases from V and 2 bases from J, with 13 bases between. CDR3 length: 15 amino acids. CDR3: CASSHPGTANYGYTF. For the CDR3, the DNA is TGCGCCAGCAGCCACCCCGGGACGGCGAACTATGGCTACACCTTC.

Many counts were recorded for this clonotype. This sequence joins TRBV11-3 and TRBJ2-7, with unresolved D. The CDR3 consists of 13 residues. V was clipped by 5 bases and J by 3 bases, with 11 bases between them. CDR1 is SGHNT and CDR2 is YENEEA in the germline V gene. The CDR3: CASSPPSDYEQYF. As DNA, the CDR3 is TGTGCCAGCAGCCCCCCCTCGGACTACGAGCAGTACTTC.

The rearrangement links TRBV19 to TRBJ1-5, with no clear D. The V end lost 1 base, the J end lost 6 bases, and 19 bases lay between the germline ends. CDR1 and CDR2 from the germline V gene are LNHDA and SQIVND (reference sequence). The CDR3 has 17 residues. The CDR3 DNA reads TGTGCCAGTAGTATAGGGCTCCTGGCAGGTTTGGGTCAGCCCCAGCATTTT. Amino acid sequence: CASSIGLLAGLGQPQHF.

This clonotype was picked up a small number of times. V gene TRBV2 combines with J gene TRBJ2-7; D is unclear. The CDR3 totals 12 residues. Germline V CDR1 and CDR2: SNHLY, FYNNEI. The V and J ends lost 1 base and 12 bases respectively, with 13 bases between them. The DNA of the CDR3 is TGTGCCAGCAGTGAAGGTGGAGTGTGGGCGTACTTC. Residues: CASSEGGVWAYF. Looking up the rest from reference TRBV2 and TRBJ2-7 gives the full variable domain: EPEVTQTPSHQVTQMGQEVILRCVPISNHLYFYWYRQILGQKVEFLVSFYNNEISEKSEIFDDQFSVERPDGSNFTLKIRSTKLEDSAMYFCASSEGGVWAYFGPGTRLTVT.

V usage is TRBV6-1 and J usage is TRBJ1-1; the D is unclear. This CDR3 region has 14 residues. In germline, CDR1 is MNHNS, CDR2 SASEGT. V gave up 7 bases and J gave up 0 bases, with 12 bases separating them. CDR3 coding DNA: TGTGCCAGCAATGCTAATCTCATGAACACTGAAGCTTTCTTT. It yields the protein CASNANLMNTEAFF.

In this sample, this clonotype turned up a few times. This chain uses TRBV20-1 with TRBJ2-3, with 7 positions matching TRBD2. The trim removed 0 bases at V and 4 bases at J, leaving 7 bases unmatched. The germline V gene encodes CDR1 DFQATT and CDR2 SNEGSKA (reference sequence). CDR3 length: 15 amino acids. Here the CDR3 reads CSARDMRESADTQYF. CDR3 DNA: TGCAGTGCTAGAGATATGCGGGAGAGCGCAGATACGCAGTATTTT.

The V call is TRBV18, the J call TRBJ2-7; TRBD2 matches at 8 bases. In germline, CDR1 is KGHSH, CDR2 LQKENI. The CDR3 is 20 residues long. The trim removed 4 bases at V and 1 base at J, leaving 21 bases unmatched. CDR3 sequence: CASSRLGPAPIGTRSYEQYF. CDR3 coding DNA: TGTGCCAGCTCACGACTTGGCCCAGCTCCGATCGGGACTAGATCCTACGAGCAGTACTTC.

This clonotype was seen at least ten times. The CDR3 sequence: CASSLTSGRARGETQYF. As DNA, the CDR3 is TGTGCCAGCAGCCTTACTAGCGGGAGGGCTCGGGGAGAGACCCAGTACTTC. The V call is TRBV27, the J call TRBJ2-5; TRBD2 matches at 13 bases. Per the germline V gene, CDR1 is MNHEY and CDR2 is SMNVEV (reference sequence). Losses at the gene ends were 6 bases for V and 4 bases for J; bases not matched to a gene: 11. This CDR3 region has 17 residues.

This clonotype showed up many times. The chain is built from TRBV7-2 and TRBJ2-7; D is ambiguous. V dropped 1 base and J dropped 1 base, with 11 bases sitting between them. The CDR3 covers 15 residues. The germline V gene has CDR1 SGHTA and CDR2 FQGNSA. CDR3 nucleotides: TGTGCCAGCAGCTTAGTAGCCCATAAATCCTACGAGCAGTACTTC. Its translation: CASSLVAHKSYEQYF.

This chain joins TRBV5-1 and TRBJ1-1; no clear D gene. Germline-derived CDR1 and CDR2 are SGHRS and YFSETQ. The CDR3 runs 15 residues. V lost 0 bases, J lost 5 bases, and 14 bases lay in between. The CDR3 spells CASSLGGGRETEAFF. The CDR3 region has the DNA TGCGCCAGCAGCTTGGGGGGAGGGAGGGAGACTGAAGCTTTCTTT.

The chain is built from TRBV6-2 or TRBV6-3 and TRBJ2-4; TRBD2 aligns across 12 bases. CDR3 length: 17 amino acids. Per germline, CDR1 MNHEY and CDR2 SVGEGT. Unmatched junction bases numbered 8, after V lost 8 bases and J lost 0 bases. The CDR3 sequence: CASRTSGKGLAKNIQYF. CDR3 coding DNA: TGTGCCAGCCGGACTAGCGGGAAGGGATTAGCCAAAAACATTCAGTACTTC.

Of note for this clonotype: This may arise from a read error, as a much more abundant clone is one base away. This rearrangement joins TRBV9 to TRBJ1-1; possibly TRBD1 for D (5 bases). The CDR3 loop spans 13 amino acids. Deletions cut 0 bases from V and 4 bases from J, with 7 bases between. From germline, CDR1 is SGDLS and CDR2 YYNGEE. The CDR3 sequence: CASSVGGATEAFF. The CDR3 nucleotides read TGTGCCAGCAGCGTAGGAGGGGCCACTGAAGCTTTCTTT. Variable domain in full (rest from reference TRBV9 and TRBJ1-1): DSGVTQTPKHLITATGQRVTLRCSPRSGDLSVYWYQQSLDQGLQFLIQYYNGEERAKGNILERFSAQQFPDLHSELNLSSLELGDSALYFCASSVGGATEAFFGQGTRLTVV.